This entry lists 13 T cell receptor beta chains sequenced from one sample in a study of T cells expressing NK-cell markers. Reprocessing the 5' RACE reads, TCRdb reports a single entry for every CDR3 protein and omits DNA. In all, the sample yields roughly 280,000 distinct CDR3 sequences. Source material: blood T cells: a sorted CD56 or NKG2C T cell subset, CD4+ or CD8+ T cells, or bulk PBMC T cells (not recorded which). Receptor source: a man aged 18 to 30 in good health.

The V gene is TRBV28, the J gene TRBJ2-7. The CDR3 totals 13 residues. Germline loops: CDR1 MDHEN, CDR2 SYDVKM. The CDR3 here is CASSFQSGFEQYF.

This chain links TRBV19 with TRBJ2-5; TCRdb selects TRBD1, and the lack of DNA leaves this call unchecked. The germline V gene encodes CDR1 LNHDA and CDR2 SQIVND (reference sequence). The CDR3 contains 13 residues. CDR3 sequence: CASSMKGGETQYF.

This chain connects TRBV28 to TRBJ2-5; TCRdb's assignment of TRBD1 cannot be checked, as there is no DNA. The germline CDR1 and CDR2 sequences are MDHEN and SYDVKM. There are 14 residues in the CDR3. The CDR3 spells CASSSPGVTETQYF.

CDR3 loop: CSVGTSASSYNEQFF. J is TRBJ2-1 and V is TRBV29-1; TCRdb's assignment of TRBD2 cannot be checked, as there is no DNA. Germline V lookup: CDR1 SQVTM, CDR2 ANQGSEA. The CDR3 loop spans 15 amino acids.

The V and J genes are TRBV4-3 and TRBJ1-5; without DNA, the TCRdb call of TRBD1 cannot be checked. Germline V gene data show CDR1 as LGHNA and CDR2 as YSLEER. The CDR3 is 15 residues long. The chain's CDR3 is CASSRTRDTDQPQHF.

V gene TRBV6-5 combines with J gene TRBJ1-1; TCRdb outputs TRBD1, but without DNA this stays unchecked. Germline values: CDR1 MNHEY, CDR2 SVGAGI. The CDR3 has 16 amino acids. The CDR3 reads CASSYHRGTGSTEAFF.

The rearrangement joins TRBV7-8 to TRBJ2-5; there is no DNA to check the TCRdb D call of TRBD1. Germline CDR1 reads SGHVS; CDR2 reads FQNEAQ. The CDR3 has 14 amino acids. The CDR3 protein is CASSLSAGRVTQYF.

The chain combines TRBV5-1 with TRBJ1-1; with no DNA, the TCRdb D assignment of TRBD1 cannot be verified. The CDR3 sequence is 16 residues long. Germline V gene data show CDR1 as SGHRS and CDR2 as YFSETQ. The CDR3 protein is CASSLGSPGQNTEAFF.

The V gene is TRBV29-1, the J gene TRBJ2-2; TCRdb's D call, TRBD2, is unchecked because there is no DNA. The CDR3 contains 14 residues. CDR1 and CDR2 (germline): SQVTM, ANQGSEA. CDR3 sequence reads: CSVLSGSSAGELFF.

This chain joins TRBV5-1 and TRBJ2-7; TCRdb reports TRBD2, a call that lacks DNA to check it against. Germline V gene lookup returns CDR1 SGHRS and CDR2 YFSETQ. The CDR3 loop spans 15 amino acids. The CDR3 loop reads CASSLDSGALYEQYF.

V gene TRBV9 combines with J gene TRBJ2-3. Germline V gene lookup returns CDR1 SGDLS and CDR2 YYNGEE. The CDR3 runs to 16 residues. CDR3 protein: CASSVRGTAGTDTQYF.

The V gene is TRBV9, the J gene TRBJ1-4; the D gene TCRdb calls, TRBD1, cannot be checked with no DNA. The CDR3 is made up of 14 amino acids. Germline lookup yields CDR1 SGDLS and CDR2 YYNGEE. CDR3 loop: CASSVTGGGEKLFF.

V is TRBV10-3 and J is TRBJ2-6; TCRdb indicates TRBD2, and absent DNA this call remains unverified. The CDR3 sequence is 18 residues long. Germline values: CDR1 ENHRY, CDR2 SYGVKD. This CDR3 is CAITRGLAADSGANVLTF.